Reported below is one T cell receptor (beta chain). What this receptor recognizes is not known. One base away there is no much larger clone; base qualities are not given. The immunoSEQ Assay, a bias-controlled multiplex PCR, was used to amplify TCRbeta CDR3 regions from genomic DNA. The source study handled its data this way. The number of nucleated cells in each sample was estimated from the amplification of reference gene primers within the assay. To quantify the absolute abundance of each unique TCRbeta CDR3 rearrangement, sequence reads were collapsed and filtered. For each sample, productive Simpson clonality was calculated by taking the square root of Simpson's diversity index across productive rearrangements. Here the immuneACCESS table is served through TCRdb, limited to in-frame sequences with V and J called. Missing clones are a known gap in these copies; in checked studies unresolved V genes cover under half, and the rest lacks a known reason. V and J calls and clone size are given by that table; D and trimming were obtained from the DNA. The sample table lists just over 150,000 clones, around 83% of them with a count of one. 9.8% of the sample belongs to the ten largest clones.

In the germline V gene, CDR1 corresponds to MNHEY and CDR2 to SVGAGI. There are 13 amino acids in the CDR3, from cysteine to phenylalanine inclusive. The only DNA kept is the CDR3, 39 bases in frame from the first base. The trim is 6 bases for V and 12 bases for J, with a gap of 21 bases between the germline ends. These data are taken from a study of blood T cell repertoires in COVID-19 (TCRdb year 2020). Some background on the complete study: Samples covering the acute and convalescent phases of COVID-19 were provided by collaborators in the United States, Italy and Spain. The sample metadata nearly always contained a de-identified subject ID, COVID-19 status, age in years and sex. The repertoires were released in a freely available public database meant as a resource for research on the immune response to SARS-CoV-2. Deeply sampled blood TCRbeta repertoires from subjects exposed to, actively infected with, or recovered from COVID-19 were included in the dataset. The material from the prospective study consisted of cDNA or gDNA derived from T cells, B-cell-depleted T cells, or PBMCs. Where available, HLA class I and class II types were obtained from metadata supplied by the sample provider rather than from assay-based typing. Samples were obtained from the ongoing ImmuneRACE study (first 160 participants) and from over 1,000 subjects provided by 6 global collaborators.

Study-wide conclusions, independent of this receptor: The amount of clinical and demographic metadata varied by source and participant and was provided uncurated.

Collaborating institutions collected whole blood in K2EDTA tubes following their own protocols. For TCRbeta analysis, collaborator samples were shipped as frozen whole blood, as isolated PBMCs, or as DNA extracted from either sample type. This receptor was identified in a woman aged 45 to 65 with acute or convalescent COVID-19. Sequencing input: peripheral blood. In this chain, TRBV6-5 is recombined with TRBJ2-7; the D gene identity is not certain. The CDR3 corresponds to CASSRDKAAYRYF. The nucleotide sequence is given as TGTGCCAGCAGCCGAGACAAGGCCGCCTACAGGTACTTC.